The 10 T cell receptor beta chains below were found in one sample sequenced in a study of cytomegalovirus exposure and HLA in healthy donors. Use of 60 Vbeta and 13 Jbeta primers characterized the PCR. Using immunoSEQ multiplex PCR, the repertoire was profiled, and TCRdb retains in-frame clones only, with some absent. The sample consists of some 150,000 clones, around four fifths of them appearing once. The sample was PBMCs. The source of these receptors is a man aged 25 to 45 in good health and CMV-seropositive.

This sequence joins TRBV7-2 and TRBJ1-5; D remains ambiguous. The germline gives CDR1 SGHTA, CDR2 FQGNSA. Trimming shortened V by 5 bases and J by 2 bases, and 13 bases separated the two germline ends. The CDR3 runs to 15 residues. For the CDR3, the DNA is TGTGCCAGCAGCGTGGACGAGGGAGGCAATCAGCCCCAGCATTTT. Translation gives CASSVDEGGNQPQHF.

This clone was recorded a few times. The V call is TRBV4-1, the J call TRBJ1-4; 9 bases align to TRBD1. Losses at the gene ends were 2 bases for V and 5 bases for J; bases not matched to a gene: 3. The CDR3 is made up of 15 amino acids. CDR1 MGHRA and CDR2 YSYEKL come from the germline V gene. CDR3 DNA sequence: TGCGCCAGCAGCCAAATACAGGGGGCCAATGAAAAACTGTTTTTT. It translates to CASSQIQGANEKLFF.

The chain combines TRBV6-1 with TRBJ2-3; a weak D match, TRBD2 (7 bases). Deletions cut 6 bases from V and 3 bases from J, with 13 bases between. The CDR3 extends over 14 amino acids. Germline lookup yields CDR1 MNHNS and CDR2 SASEGT. The CDR3 DNA sequence: TGTGCCAGCAGAGGGGGGGAGGGGACAGATACGCAGTATTTT. Encoded protein: CASRGGEGTDTQYF.

Of note for this clone: At one end the junction does not follow the germline gene, possibly because of a read error. The V call is TRBV7-7, the J call TRBJ2-7; D unclear. The germline V gene encodes CDR1 SSHAT and CDR2 FNYEAQ (reference sequence). The CDR3 is made up of 15 amino acids. CDR3 residues: CASSLGWASLNEQCF. In DNA, the CDR3 is TGTGCCAGCAGCTTAGGGTGGGCTTCCCTAAACGAGCAGTGCTTC.

J is TRBJ2-4 and V is TRBV25-1; no clear D. V was pared by 5 bases and J by 4 bases, with 9 bases between. The germline CDR1 and CDR2 sequences are MGHDK and SYGVNS. This CDR3 has 13 amino acids. The CDR3 loop reads CASSPHEKNIQYF. CDR3 bases: TGTGCCAGCAGTCCCCATGAGAAAAACATTCAGTACTTC.

This clone was observed a single time. The chain has TRBV28 and TRBJ2-7, with 7 bases matching TRBD2. J was trimmed by 4 bases and V by 4 bases; bases with no gene match: 16. The length of the CDR3 is 17 residues. The germline V gene encodes CDR1 MDHEN and CDR2 SYDVKM. The CDR3: CASSSPSGPAPRYEQYF. For the CDR3, the DNA is TGTGCCAGCAGTTCCCCTAGCGGTCCGGCGCCTAGGTACGAGCAGTACTTC.

The genes are TRBV9 and TRBJ2-2, with 12 bases identical to TRBD2. V trimming: 0 bases; J trimming: 2 bases; junction bases outside the gene matches: 5. There are 18 residues in the CDR3. Germline-derived CDR1 and CDR2 are SGDLS and YYNGEE. The CDR3 region is CASSVAASGGANTGELFF. The CDR3 DNA reads TGTGCCAGCAGCGTAGCTGCTAGCGGGGGGGCTAACACCGGGGAGCTGTTTTTT. Full variable domain (outside the CDR3, taken from reference TRBV9 and TRBJ2-2): DSGVTQTPKHLITATGQRVTLRCSPRSGDLSVYWYQQSLDQGLQFLIQYYNGEERAKGNILERFSAQQFPDLHSELNLSSLELGDSALYFCASSVAASGGANTGELFFGEGSRLTVL.

The V and J genes are TRBV4-1 and TRBJ2-3, with D tentatively TRBD1 (6 bases). Germline CDR1 MGHRA, CDR2 YSYEKL. The germline V and J ends were trimmed by 0 bases and 3 bases, with 10 bases remaining between them. The CDR3 length is 15 residues. CDR3 region: CASSQDGTRTDTQYF. The CDR3 region has the DNA TGCGCCAGCAGCCAAGATGGGACAAGGACAGATACGCAGTATTTT.

V usage is TRBV2 and J usage is TRBJ2-5; TRBD1 is a possible D gene (5 bases). Germline loops: CDR1 SNHLY, CDR2 FYNNEI. Trimming left V 7 bases short and J 6 bases short, with 18 bases between. This CDR3 comprises 14 residues. The chain's CDR3 is CASTLGLDGQTQYF. The CDR3, as DNA: TGTGCCAGCACCCTGGGGCTAGATGGACAGACCCAGTACTTC. Using reference TRBV2 and TRBJ2-5 for the parts outside the CDR3, the full variable domain is EPEVTQTPSHQVTQMGQEVILRCVPISNHLYFYWYRQILGQKVEFLVSFYNNEISEKSEIFDDQFSVERPDGSNFTLKIRSTKLEDSAMYFCASTLGLDGQTQYFGPGTRLLVL.

This chain links TRBV2 with TRBJ1-2; 8 bases line up with TRBD1. CDR3 length: 13 amino acids. Germline V gene lookup returns CDR1 SNHLY and CDR2 FYNNEI. The trim removed 11 bases at V and 3 bases at J, leaving 8 bases unmatched. CDR3 loop: CAGLDRVDYGYTF. The CDR3 DNA follows: TGTGCCGGATTGGACAGGGTTGACTATGGCTACACCTTC.